This T cell receptor beta chain was captured in a study of T cells expressing NK-cell markers. CDR1 and CDR2 from the germline V gene are DFQATT and SNEGSKA (reference sequence). This CDR3 is built from 16 residues. Reprocessing the 5' RACE reads, TCRdb reports a single entry for every CDR3 protein and omits DNA. There are about 460,000 distinct CDR3 sequences in the sample, with almost 1.5% held by the top ten. The sequence came from a woman aged 45-59 years in good health. V and J are TRBV20-1 and TRBJ2-1; TCRdb returns TRBD2, unconfirmable since there is no DNA. The sequenced material came from blood T cells: a sorted CD56 or NKG2C T cell subset, CD4+ or CD8+ T cells, or bulk PBMC T cells (not recorded which). CDR3 sequence reads: CSVKGASGRVVDEQFF.